A single sample is the source of the 18 T cell receptor beta chains below, sequenced in a study of cytomegalovirus exposure and HLA in healthy donors. The PCR employed 60 Vbeta primers together with 13 Jbeta primers. Sequenced by immunoSEQ multiplex PCR; TCRdb stores in-frame clones only, minus some. The sample has 100,000 to 150,000 clones, around four fifths seen once. Sequenced sample: PBMCs. Receptors were obtained from a woman in her forties in good health and CMV-seronegative.

This clone appeared a few times. The CDR3 here is CASSRTSGSNEQFF. As DNA, the CDR3 is TGTGCCAGCAGCCGGACTAGCGGGAGCAATGAGCAGTTCTTC. V gene TRBV11-2 combines with J gene TRBJ2-1, with TRBD2 identical over 13 bases. Germline CDR1 and CDR2: SGHAT and FQNNGV. With V trimmed by 5 bases and J by 6 bases, 1 base remained unmatched. The CDR3 is 14 amino acids.

This clone was seen a handful of times. The chain couples TRBV18 to TRBJ2-1; 14 positions match TRBD2. The V and J ends lost 3 bases and 5 bases, in that order; junction bases with no gene match: 3. The CDR3 loop spans 16 amino acids. CDR1 is KGHSH, CDR2 LQKENI, per germline. The CDR3 loop reads CASSPRTSGRNNEQFF. The CDR3 nucleotides are TGTGCCAGCTCACCTCGGACTAGCGGGAGGAACAATGAGCAGTTCTTC.

The chain couples TRBV11-1 to TRBJ2-1, with 7 bases lining up with TRBD2. CDR1 is SGHAT and CDR2 is FQDESV in the germline V gene (reference sequence). Losses at the gene ends were 1 base for V and 3 bases for J; bases not matched to a gene: 6. The CDR3 is 16 residues long. The CDR3, as DNA: TGTGCCAGCAGCTTAGGGCGGGAGAGCCTCTACAATGAGCAGTTCTTC. Protein: CASSLGRESLYNEQFF.

This clone was detected only a few times. The CDR3 coding sequence is TGTGCCAGTAGTATCCTCACAGGGTACGCGAACACTGAAGCTTTCTTT. It specifies CASSILTGYANTEAFF. The chain joins TRBV19 to TRBJ1-1; D may be TRBD1 (6 bases). Trimming left V 3 bases short and J 1 base short, with 15 bases between. The germline CDR1 and CDR2 sequences are LNHDA and SQIVND (reference sequence). This CDR3 region has 16 residues.

The V and J genes are TRBV11-1 and TRBJ2-7; tentative D call: TRBD2 (6 bases). Germline V gene lookup returns CDR1 SGHAT and CDR2 FQDESV (reference sequence). CDR3 length: 16 amino acids. V was shortened by 5 bases and J by 4 bases, with 21 bases between the two germline ends. The CDR3 DNA reads TGTGCCAGCAGCCCGTCGGCGGGGCCGGGAGTTTACGAGCAGTACTTC. It translates to CASSPSAGPGVYEQYF.

V usage is TRBV11-2 and J usage is TRBJ2-5; TRBD2 agrees at 9 bases. V was pared by 5 bases and J by 5 bases, with 12 bases of the junction left unmatched. CDR1 and CDR2 from the germline V gene are SGHAT and FQNNGV. This CDR3 spans 16 amino acids. For the CDR3, the DNA is TGTGCCAGCAGCCATGCTACGGCACTAGCGGGTGAGACCCAGTACTTC. This sequence encodes CASSHATALAGETQYF. Looking up the rest from reference TRBV11-2 and TRBJ2-5 gives the full variable domain: EAGVAQSPRYKIIEKRQSVAFWCNPISGHATLYWYQQILGQGPKLLIQFQNNGVVDDSQLPKDRFSAERLKGVDSTLKIQPAKLEDSAVYLCASSHATALAGETQYFGPGTRLLVL.

This chain joins TRBV5-4 and TRBJ1-6; D uncertain. V was shortened by 7 bases and J by 3 bases, with 14 bases between the two germline ends. The CDR3 loop spans 15 amino acids. Germline V gene sequence: CDR1 SGHNT, CDR2 YYREEE (reference sequence). The CDR3 DNA reads TGTGCCAGCGCTTCGACGGGGATCTATAATTCACCCCTCCACTTT. Translation: CASASTGIYNSPLHF.

V usage is TRBV28 and J usage is TRBJ1-3, with D possibly being TRBD1 (5 bases). Trimming pared 7 bases from V and 0 bases from J, leaving 16 bases between. This CDR3 region has 16 residues. From germline, CDR1 is MDHEN and CDR2 SYDVKM. In nucleotides, the CDR3 is TGTGCCAGCATCTCTGGGTCCAGGGCCTCTGGAAACACCATATATTTT. Protein product: CASISGSRASGNTIYF.

J is TRBJ2-3 and V is TRBV12-2; the DNA was not compared with TRBD1, the D call given in the table. TRBV12-2 is an annotated pseudogene. The CDR3 runs to 16 residues. CDR3 sequence: CASRLRRQGWGDTQYF. The CDR3 coding sequence is TGTGCAAGTCGTCTCAGGAGACAGGGGTGGGGGGATACGCAGTATTTT.

The CDR3 region is CASSQLQGSYGYTF. DNA for the CDR3: TGCGCCAGCAGCCAACTCCAGGGGTCCTATGGCTACACCTTC. This chain uses TRBV4-3 with TRBJ1-2, with D possibly matching TRBD1 (6 bases). The CDR3 length is 14 residues. The germline CDR1 and CDR2 sequences are LGHNA and YSLEER. V gave up 2 bases and J gave up 4 bases, with 11 bases separating them.

The chain has TRBV2 and TRBJ2-3, with 8 positions matching TRBD2. V dropped 4 bases and J dropped 0; count of bases not matched to a gene: 3. The CDR3 covers 15 residues. Per germline, CDR1 SNHLY and CDR2 FYNNEI. The CDR3 DNA reads TGTGCCAGCAGTGTCCAGCGGGAGAGCACAGATACGCAGTATTTT. It codes for CASSVQRESTDTQYF.

This clone has more than one count but fewer than ten. The chain has TRBV5-8 and TRBJ2-7; 7 positions agree with TRBD1. CDR1 is SGHTS, CDR2 YDEGEE, per germline. CDR3 length: 15 residues. J gave up 2 bases and V 4 bases, and 9 bases lay outside the gene matches. The CDR3: CASSLGTDRPYEQYF. The CDR3 nucleotides are TGTGCCAGCAGCCTCGGCACGGACAGGCCCTACGAGCAGTACTTC.

This chain joins TRBV28 and TRBJ2-7; 9 bases are shared with TRBD1. CDR3 length: 15 amino acids. V shed 1 base and J 8 bases; nucleotides not matched to a gene: 9. CDR1 is MDHEN and CDR2 is SYDVKM in the germline V gene. DNA for the CDR3: TGTGCCAGCAGTTTATTCTTAGGACAGGGGATCAAGCAGTACTTC. Protein product: CASSLFLGQGIKQYF.

The chain joins TRBV2 to TRBJ1-2; D gene unclear. CDR1 is SNHLY, CDR2 FYNNEI, per germline. The V end was cut by 2 bases, the J end by 5 bases, with 6 bases between. The CDR3 is 12 residues long. CDR3 coding DNA: TGTGCCAGCAGTGAAACCGGGTATGGCTACACCTTC. This encodes CASSETGYGYTF. Filled out from reference TRBV2 and TRBJ1-2, the complete variable domain reads EPEVTQTPSHQVTQMGQEVILRCVPISNHLYFYWYRQILGQKVEFLVSFYNNEISEKSEIFDDQFSVERPDGSNFTLKIRSTKLEDSAMYFCASSETGYGYTFGSGTRLTVV.

This clone occurred many times. The chain recombines TRBV19 with TRBJ1-2, with D tentatively TRBD1 (6 bases). Germline V gene sequence: CDR1 LNHDA, CDR2 SQIVND (reference sequence). Trimming cost V 9 bases and J 0 bases, with 14 bases left between them. CDR3 length: 14 amino acids. CDR3 residues: CARGGAATNYGYTF. As DNA, the CDR3 is TGTGCCAGGGGGGGGGCAGCAACTAACTATGGCTACACCTTC.

CDR3 in DNA: TGTGCCAGCAGCCGGGAAACAGGGGGCTATGGCTACACCTTC. It is translated as CASSRETGGYGYTF. The gene calls are TRBV7-2 and TRBJ1-2; TRBD1 aligns across 8 bases. This CDR3 has 14 residues. Per germline, CDR1 SGHTA and CDR2 FQGNSA. J gave up 4 bases and V 5 bases, and 6 bases lay outside the gene matches. The full variable domain, completed using reference TRBV7-2 and TRBJ1-2, is GAGVSQSPSNKVTEKGKDVELRCDPISGHTALYWYRQSLGQGLEFLIYFQGNSAPDKSGLPSDRFSAERTGGSVSTLTIQRTQQEDSAVYLCASSRETGGYGYTFGSGTRLTVV.

Comment on this clone: This may stem from a read error, because a much larger clone lies one nucleotide away. The V and J genes are TRBV29-1 and TRBJ2-3, with 8 bases aligning to TRBD1. CDR1 SQVTM and CDR2 ANQGSEA come from the germline V gene. The CDR3 totals 14 residues. CDR3 protein: CSVPTGAGADMQYF. The CDR3 nucleotides are TGCAGCGTGCCGACAGGGGCGGGTGCAGATATGCAGTATTTT.

This clone has more than one count but fewer than ten. V and J are TRBV9 and TRBJ1-4; 11 bases align to TRBD1. The CDR3 totals 20 residues. Germline CDR1 and CDR2: SGDLS and YYNGEE. With 1 base clipped from V and 5 bases from J, the junction kept 16 bases outside the gene matches. CDR3: CASSVSPRPGQGDSNEKLFF. The DNA of the CDR3 is TGTGCCAGCAGCGTATCCCCCCGACCGGGACAGGGGGATTCGAATGAAAAACTGTTTTTT. Full variable domain (outside the CDR3, taken from reference TRBV9 and TRBJ1-4): DSGVTQTPKHLITATGQRVTLRCSPRSGDLSVYWYQQSLDQGLQFLIQYYNGEERAKGNILERFSAQQFPDLHSELNLSSLELGDSALYFCASSVSPRPGQGDSNEKLFFGSGTQLSVL.